This T cell receptor beta chain stems from a study of shared clonotypes between healthy human individuals. Study-level background: CD4 naive cells filled three plates per donor, CD4 memory three, CD8 naive two and CD8 memory one.

The CDR3 is 13 amino acids. Trimming removed 4 bases from V and 7 bases from J, with 11 bases in between. Germline values: CDR1 LNHDA, CDR2 SQIVND (reference sequence). Study-wide results and caveats: Estimated clonotype richness was generally higher in naive than memory subsets. About 5% was the fraction of naive CD4 clonotypes found shared across a handful of donors.

The data were produced by immunoSEQ multiplex PCR, yet TCRdb's version contains in-frame clones alone and is incomplete. The data contain over a million clones, about 75% of them singletons. Caucasian adults living in Nashville, Tennessee, provided all samples. Remarks on this clone: Its antigen is undetermined.

The genes are TRBV19 and TRBJ2-4, with D perhaps TRBD2 (5 bases). The sequence was collected from a man in his late teens or twenties in good health. Material: memory CD4+ T cells sorted from blood. Subset noted: CD45RA-negative fraction. In DNA, the CDR3 is TGTGCCAGTAGTAGTGAGCGGCCGAACATTCAGTACTTC. Translated: CASSSERPNIQYF.